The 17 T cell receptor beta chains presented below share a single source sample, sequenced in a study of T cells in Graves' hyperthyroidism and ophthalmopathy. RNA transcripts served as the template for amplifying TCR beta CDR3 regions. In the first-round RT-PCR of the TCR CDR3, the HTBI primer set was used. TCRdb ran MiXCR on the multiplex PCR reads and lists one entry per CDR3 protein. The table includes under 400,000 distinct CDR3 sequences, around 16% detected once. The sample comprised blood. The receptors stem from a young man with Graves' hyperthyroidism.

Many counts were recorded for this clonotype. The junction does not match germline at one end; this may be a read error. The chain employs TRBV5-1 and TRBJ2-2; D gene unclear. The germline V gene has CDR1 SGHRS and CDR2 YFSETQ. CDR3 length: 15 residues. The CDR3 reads CASSLARANTGELFF. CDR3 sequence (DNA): TGTGCCAGCAGCTTAGCCCGCGCGAACACCGGGGAGCTGTTTTTT.

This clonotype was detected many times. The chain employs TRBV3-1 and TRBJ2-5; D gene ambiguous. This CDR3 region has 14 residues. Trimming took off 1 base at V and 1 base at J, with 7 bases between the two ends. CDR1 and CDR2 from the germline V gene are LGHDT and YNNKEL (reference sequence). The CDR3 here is CASSQVRRQETQYF. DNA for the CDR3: TGTGCCAGCAGCCAAGTCCGACGCCAAGAGACCCAGTACTTC.

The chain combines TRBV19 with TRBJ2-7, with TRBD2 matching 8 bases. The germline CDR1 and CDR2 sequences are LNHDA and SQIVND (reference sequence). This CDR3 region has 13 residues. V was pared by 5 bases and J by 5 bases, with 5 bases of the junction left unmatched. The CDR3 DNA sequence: TGTGCCAGTAGTTATGAAGCGGGGGACGAGCAGTACTTC. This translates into CASSYEAGDEQYF.

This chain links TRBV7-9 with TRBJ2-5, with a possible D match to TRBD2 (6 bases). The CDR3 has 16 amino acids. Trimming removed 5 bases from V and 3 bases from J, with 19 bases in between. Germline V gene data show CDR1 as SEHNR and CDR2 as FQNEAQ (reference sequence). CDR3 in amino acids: CASSDGRKGAEETQYF. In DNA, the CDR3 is TGTGCCAGCAGCGATGGGAGGAAGGGTGCTGAAGAGACCCAGTACTTC.

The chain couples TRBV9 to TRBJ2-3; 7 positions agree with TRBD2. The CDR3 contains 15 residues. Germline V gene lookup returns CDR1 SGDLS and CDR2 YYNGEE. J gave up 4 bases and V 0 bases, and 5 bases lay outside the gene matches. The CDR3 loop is CASSVEGGSPDTQYF. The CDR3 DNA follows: TGTGCCAGCAGCGTAGAGGGCGGGAGCCCAGATACGCAGTATTTT.

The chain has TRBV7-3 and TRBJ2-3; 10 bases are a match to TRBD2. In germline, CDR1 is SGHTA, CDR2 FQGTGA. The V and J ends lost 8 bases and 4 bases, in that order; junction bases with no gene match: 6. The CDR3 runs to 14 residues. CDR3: CASGLAGGADTQYF. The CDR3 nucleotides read TGTGCCAGCGGTTTAGCGGGAGGCGCAGATACGCAGTATTTT.

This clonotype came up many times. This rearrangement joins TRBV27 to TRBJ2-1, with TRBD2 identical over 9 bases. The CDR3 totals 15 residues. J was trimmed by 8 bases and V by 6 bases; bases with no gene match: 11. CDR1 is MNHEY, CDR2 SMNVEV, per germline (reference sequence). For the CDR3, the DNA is TGTGCCAGCAGCCCTACGGCGGGAGGGTTCGATGAGCAGTTCTTC. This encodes CASSPTAGGFDEQFF.

Here the CDR3 DNA reads TGTGCCAGCAGCTGGGGGAGAGACAATGAGCAGTTCTTC. It yields the protein CASSWGRDNEQFF. The chain couples TRBV5-4 to TRBJ2-1; perhaps D is TRBD1 or TRBD2 (5 bases each). Germline CDR1 reads SGHNT; CDR2 reads YYREEE (reference sequence). There are 13 residues in the CDR3. The V gene lost 3 bases and the J gene lost 5 bases, with 9 bases spanning the gap.

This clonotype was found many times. The CDR3 region has the DNA TGTGCCAGCAGCTTAGCGTCCAGCGGGAGAGATAATGAGCAGTTCTTC. The encoded protein is CASSLASSGRDNEQFF. The rearrangement uses TRBV11-3 and TRBJ2-1; 8 bases are a match to TRBD2. J was trimmed by 7 bases and V by 1 base; bases with no gene match: 9. This CDR3 comprises 16 residues. From germline, CDR1 is SGHNT and CDR2 YENEEA. Drawing the rest from reference TRBV11-3 and TRBJ2-1, the complete variable domain is EAGVVQSPRYKIIEKKQPVAFWCNPISGHNTLYWYLQNLGQGPELLIRYENEEAVDDSQLPKDRFSAERLKGVDSTLKIQPAELGDSAVYLCASSLASSGRDNEQFFGPGTRLTVL.

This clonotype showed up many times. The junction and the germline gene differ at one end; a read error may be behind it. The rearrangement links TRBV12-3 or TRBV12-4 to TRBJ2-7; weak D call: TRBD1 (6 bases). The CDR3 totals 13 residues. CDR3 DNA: TGTGCCAGCACTTTAGGACAGTCCTACGAGCAGTACTTC. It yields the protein CASTLGQSYEQYF.

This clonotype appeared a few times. The CDR3 region has the DNA TGTGCCAGCAGCCCTAGTTCATCAGGGGCTGGTGGGAACACTGAAGCTTTCTTT. Encoded protein: CASSPSSSGAGGNTEAFF. The chain links TRBV7-8 to TRBJ1-1, with TRBD1 as a possible D gene (6 bases). Germline assignment: CDR1 SGHVS and CDR2 FQNEAQ. With 5 bases removed from V and 1 base from J, the gap between germline ends came to 23 bases. The CDR3 sequence is 18 residues long.

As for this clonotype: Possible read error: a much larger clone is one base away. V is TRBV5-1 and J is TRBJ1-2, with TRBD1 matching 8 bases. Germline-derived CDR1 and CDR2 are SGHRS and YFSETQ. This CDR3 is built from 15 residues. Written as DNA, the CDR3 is TGCGCCAGCAGCTCCTTGACAGGGGTCGGATATGGCTGCACCTTC. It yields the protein CASSSLTGVGYGCTF.

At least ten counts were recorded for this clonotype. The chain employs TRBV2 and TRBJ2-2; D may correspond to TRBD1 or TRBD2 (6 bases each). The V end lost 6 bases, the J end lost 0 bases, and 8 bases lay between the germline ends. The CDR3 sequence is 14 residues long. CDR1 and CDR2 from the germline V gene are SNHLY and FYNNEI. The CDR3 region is CASRGGPNTGELFF. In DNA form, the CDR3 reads TGTGCCAGCAGAGGGGGGCCGAACACCGGGGAGCTGTTTTTT.

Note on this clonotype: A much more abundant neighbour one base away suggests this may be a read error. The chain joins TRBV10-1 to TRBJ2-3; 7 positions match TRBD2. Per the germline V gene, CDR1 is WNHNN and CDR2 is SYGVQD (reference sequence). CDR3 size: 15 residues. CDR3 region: CASGEMGGREDTQYF. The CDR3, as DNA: TGCGCCAGCGGTGAGATGGGCGGGAGAGAAGATACGCAGTATTTT.

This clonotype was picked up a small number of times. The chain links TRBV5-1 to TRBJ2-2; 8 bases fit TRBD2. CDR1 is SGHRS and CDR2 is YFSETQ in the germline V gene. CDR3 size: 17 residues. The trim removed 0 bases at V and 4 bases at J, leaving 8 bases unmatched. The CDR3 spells CASSLVPAGDVTGELFF. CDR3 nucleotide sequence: TGCGCCAGCAGCTTGGTCCCAGCGGGAGATGTCACCGGGGAGCTGTTTTTT.

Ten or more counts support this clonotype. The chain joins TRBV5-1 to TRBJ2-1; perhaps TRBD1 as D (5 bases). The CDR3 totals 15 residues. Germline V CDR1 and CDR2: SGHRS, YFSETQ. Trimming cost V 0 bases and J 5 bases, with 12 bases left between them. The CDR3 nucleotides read TGCGCCAGCAGCTTGGCAAGGGGCGCCCACAATGAGCAGTTCTTC. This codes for CASSLARGAHNEQFF. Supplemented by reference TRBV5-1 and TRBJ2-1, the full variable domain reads KAGVTQTPRYLIKTRGQQVTLSCSPISGHRSVSWYQQTPGQGLQFLFEYFSETQRNKGNFPGRFSGRQFSNSRSEMNVSTLELGDSALYLCASSLARGAHNEQFFGPGTRLTVL.

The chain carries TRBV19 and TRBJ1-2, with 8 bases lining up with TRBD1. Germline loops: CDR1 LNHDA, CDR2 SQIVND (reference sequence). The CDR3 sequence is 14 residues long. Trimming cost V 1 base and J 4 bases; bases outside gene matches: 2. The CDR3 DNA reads TGTGCCAGTAGTATAGGGACAGGGCCCTATGGCTACACCTTC. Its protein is CASSIGTGPYGYTF.